What follows are 15 T cell receptor beta chains derived from one specimen sequenced in a study of T-cell memory formation after mild COVID-19. Each CDR3 protein gets one entry after TCRdb re-called the 5' RACE reads with MiXCR. The repertoire holds about 360,000 distinct CDR3 sequences, 13% seen once, with about 21% in the top ten. Sequenced: PBMCs or a T cell subset sorted from them (not recorded which). These receptors were taken from a man younger than 35 who had mild COVID-19 (a few samples of this study predate the infection). Cell type and time point are not known.

The chain is built from TRBV4-1 and TRBJ2-6; unclear D gene. CDR1 and CDR2 from the germline V gene are MGHRA and YSYEKL. The CDR3 contains 15 residues. V lost 1 base and J lost 2, with 6 bases in between. The CDR3 nucleotides are TGCGCCAGCAGCCAAGGACCTCCTGGGGCCAACGTCCTGACTTTC. Its protein product is CASSQGPPGANVLTF.

The rearrangement uses TRBV4-1 and TRBJ2-7, with TRBD2 as a possible D gene (5 bases). Germline loops: CDR1 MGHRA, CDR2 YSYEKL. The CDR3 is 14 residues long. V gave up 5 bases and J gave up 2 bases, with 13 bases separating them. CDR3 residues: CASSSEGATYEQYV. Here the CDR3 DNA reads TGCGCCAGCAGCTCCGAGGGAGCGACCTACGAGCAGTACGTC.

Only a few counts were recorded for this clonotype. V usage is TRBV4-3 and J usage is TRBJ2-3; 7 bases fit TRBD2. Trimming at V came to 2 bases and at J to 2 bases, leaving 10 bases not matched to a gene. This CDR3 is built from 17 residues. CDR1 and CDR2 from the germline V gene are LGHNA and YSLEER. In DNA, the CDR3 is TGCGCCAGCAGCCAACAACCCTGGGGGGGAGACACAGATACGCAGTATTTT. This translates into CASSQQPWGGDTDTQYF.

This clonotype was seen only a few times. This rearrangement joins TRBV5-6 to TRBJ2-7; D possibly matches TRBD1 or TRBD2 (5 bases each). Germline V gene lookup returns CDR1 SGHDT and CDR2 YYEEEE. The CDR3 totals 13 residues. V dropped 0 bases and J dropped 6 bases, with 10 bases sitting between them. Here the CDR3 DNA reads TGTGCCAGCAGCTTGGCCGGGGACCCCGAGCAGTACGTC. The encoded protein is CASSLAGDPEQYV.

This clonotype has more than one count but fewer than ten. The rearrangement uses TRBV20-1 and TRBJ2-7, with 9 positions matching TRBD2. J was trimmed by 3 bases and V by 4 bases; bases with no gene match: 7. Germline CDR1 is DFQATT and CDR2 is SNEGSKA (reference sequence). CDR3 length: 14 residues. CDR3 region: CSATPGLANYEQYF. The CDR3 DNA follows: TGCAGTGCTACGCCGGGACTAGCCAACTACGAGCAGTACTTC.

The chain is built from TRBV20-1 and TRBJ2-5, with 7 bases identical to TRBD2. The J segment lost 2 bases and the V segment lost 2 bases, leaving 2 bases of the junction unmatched. The germline CDR1 and CDR2 sequences are DFQATT and SNEGSKA (reference sequence). This CDR3 has 13 amino acids. Here the CDR3 reads CSARRRGQETQYF. In DNA, the CDR3 is TGCAGTGCTAGAAGGCGGGGGCAAGAGACCCAGTACTTC.

The gene calls are TRBV5-5 and TRBJ2-1; weak D call: TRBD2 (6 bases). Trimming pared 1 base from V and 6 bases from J, leaving 17 bases between. The CDR3 is 16 amino acids. CDR1 SGHKS and CDR2 YYEKEE come from the germline V gene (reference sequence). CDR3 coding DNA: TGTGCCAGCAGCTTGCTACGGGGAGGAAGTCGCAATGAGCAGTTCTTC. It encodes CASSLLRGGSRNEQFF. Full variable domain (rest looked up from reference TRBV5-5 and TRBJ2-1): DAGVTQSPTHLIKTRGQQVTLRCSPISGHKSVSWYQQVLGQGPQFIFQYYEKEERGRGNFPDRFSARQFPNYSSELNVNALLLGDSALYLCASSLLRGGSRNEQFFGPGTRLTVL.

The V gene is TRBV30, the J gene TRBJ1-1, with 7 bases identical to TRBD1. From germline, CDR1 is GTSNPN and CDR2 SVGIG (reference sequence). The V segment lost 0 bases and the J segment 4 bases; nucleotides outside the gene matches: 14. The CDR3 runs 17 residues. The DNA of the CDR3 is TGTGCCTGGAGTGTACAGGGGCCTCTCAGGTTCGTCACTGAAGCTTTCTTT. Translation gives CAWSVQGPLRFVTEAFF.

This clonotype occurred many times. The J gene is TRBJ1-1, the V gene TRBV28, with TRBD1 as a possible D gene (5 bases). V dropped 6 bases and J dropped 10 bases, with 18 bases sitting between them. The CDR3 sequence is 13 residues long. Germline V CDR1 and CDR2: MDHEN, SYDVKM. CDR3 nucleotide sequence: TGTGCCAGCAGCCCTGCCCCAGGGATTACAGCTTTCTTT. Amino acid sequence: CASSPAPGITAFF.

This clonotype was seen more than once but under ten times. DNA for the CDR3: TGCAGTGCTAGAGCCCCTGAGGGTAATTCACCCCTCCACTTT. This sequence encodes CSARAPEGNSPLHF. This rearrangement joins TRBV20-1 to TRBJ1-6; D gene unclear. Germline CDR1 DFQATT, CDR2 SNEGSKA (reference sequence). This CDR3 spans 14 amino acids. V was clipped by 1 base and J by 6 bases, with 10 bases between them.

The rearrangement links TRBV27 to TRBJ2-7; perhaps TRBD2 as D (5 bases). The CDR3 length is 14 residues. The ends were cut back, 3 bases at V and 3 bases at J, with 12 bases in the middle. The V gene's germline CDR1 is MNHEY and CDR2 SMNVEV (reference sequence). This chain's CDR3 is CASSLGGFFYEQYF. CDR3 nucleotides: TGTGCCAGCAGTTTGGGCGGGTTTTTCTACGAGCAGTACTTC.

The chain couples TRBV5-5 to TRBJ2-7; no clear D gene. CDR3 length: 17 residues. Trimming took off 0 bases at V and 0 bases at J, with 16 bases between the two ends. From germline, CDR1 is SGHKS and CDR2 YYEKEE (reference sequence). The CDR3 is CASSLDVWQTSSYEQYV. The DNA of the CDR3 is TGTGCCAGCAGCTTGGACGTCTGGCAGACGAGCTCCTACGAGCAGTACGTC.

There are a few counts of this clonotype. The rearrangement links TRBV4-1 to TRBJ1-2, with 8 bases identical to TRBD1. This CDR3 has 20 residues. Germline trimming cut 3 bases from V and 2 bases from J; bases unmatched to any gene: 20. Germline V CDR1 and CDR2: MGHRA, YSYEKL. In nucleotides, the CDR3 is TGCGCCAGCAGCCAGTTCGTCACCGGGACAGGAATTCATATCAACTATGGCTACACCTTC. As protein: CASSQFVTGTGIHINYGYTF.

The chain combines TRBV13 with TRBJ2-7; tentatively, D is TRBD1 (5 bases). Germline CDR1 is PRHDT and CDR2 is FYEKMQ (reference sequence). The CDR3 contains 13 residues. V gave up 5 bases and J gave up 6 bases, with 14 bases separating them. The CDR3, as DNA: TGTGCCAGCAGCGACTCACAGGAAGCCGAGCAGTACGTC. Its protein is CASSDSQEAEQYV.

The chain has TRBV19 and TRBJ1-5, with TRBD1 as a possible D gene (5 bases). CDR3 size: 15 residues. Trimming removed 7 bases at V and 3 bases at J, with 16 bases between. CDR1 is LNHDA, CDR2 SQIVND, per germline (reference sequence). The CDR3 spells CASKPTEGFNQPQHF. For the CDR3, the DNA is TGTGCCAGTAAGCCGACAGAGGGTTTCAATCAGCCCCAGCATTTT.